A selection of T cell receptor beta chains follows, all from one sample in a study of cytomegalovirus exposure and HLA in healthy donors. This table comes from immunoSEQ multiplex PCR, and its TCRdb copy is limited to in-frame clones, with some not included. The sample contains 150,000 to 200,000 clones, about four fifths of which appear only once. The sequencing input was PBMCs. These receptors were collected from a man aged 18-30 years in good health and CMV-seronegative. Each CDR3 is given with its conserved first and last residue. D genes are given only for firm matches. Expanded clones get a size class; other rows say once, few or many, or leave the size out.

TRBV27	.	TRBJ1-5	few	CASSLRGGQPQHF	TGTGCCAGCAGTTTACGGGGAGGTCAGCCCCAGCATTTT
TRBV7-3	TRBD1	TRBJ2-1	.	CASSLTWTGNNEQFF	TGTGCCAGCAGCTTAACCTGGACAGGGAACAATGAGCAGTTCTTC
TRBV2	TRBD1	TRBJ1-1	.	CASTDRGISEAFF	TGTGCCAGCACGGACAGGGGGATTTCTGAAGCTTTCTTT
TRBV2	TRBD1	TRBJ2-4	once	CATTRDRGILAKNIQYF	TGTGCGACCACCCGGGACAGGGGGATACTAGCCAAAAACATTCAGTACTTC
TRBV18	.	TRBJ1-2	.	CASSLQGIGYGYTF	TGTGCCAGCTCACTCCAGGGGATCGGGTATGGCTACACCTTC
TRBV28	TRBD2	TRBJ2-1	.	CASRGLAGGYNEQFF	TGTGCCAGCAGAGGGCTAGCGGGAGGGTACAATGAGCAGTTCTTC
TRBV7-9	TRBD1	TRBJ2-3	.	CASSPLPGQGGTQYF	TGTGCCAGCAGCCCCCTCCCGGGACAGGGAGGTACGCAGTATTTT
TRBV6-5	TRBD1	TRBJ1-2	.	CASRRTGGFGYTF	TGTGCCAGCAGGAGGACAGGGGGTTTTGGCTACACCTTC
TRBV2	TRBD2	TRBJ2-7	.	CASKEDSGSSYEQYF	TGTGCCAGCAAGGAGGATAGCGGGAGTAGCTACGAGCAGTACTTC
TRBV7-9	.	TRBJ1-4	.	CASTQGWGTNEKLFF	TGTGCCAGCACCCAGGGTTGGGGTACTAATGAAAAACTGTTTTTT
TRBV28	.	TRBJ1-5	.	CASSYYRQTINQPQHF	TGTGCCAGCAGCTACTACAGGCAAACGATCAATCAGCCCCAGCATTTT
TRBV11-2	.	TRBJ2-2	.	CASSLRRLDTGELFF	TGTGCCAGCAGCTTACGCAGGCTCGACACCGGGGAGCTGTTTTTT
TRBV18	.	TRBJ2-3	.	CASSPRQGTDTQYF	TGTGCCAGCTCACCACGGCAGGGAACAGATACGCAGTATTTT
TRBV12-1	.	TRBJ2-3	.	CASSLRGLGGCDTQYF	TGTGCCAGCAGCTTGAGGGGACTAGGGGGATGTGATACGCAGTATTTT
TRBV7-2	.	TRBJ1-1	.	CASSLVLGGTEAFF	TGTGCCAGCAGCTTGGTCTTGGGAGGGACTGAAGCTTTCTTT
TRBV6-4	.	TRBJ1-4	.	CASSETTPQVANEKLFF	TGTGCCAGCAGTGAAACAACCCCCCAAGTGGCTAATGAAAAACTGTTTTTT
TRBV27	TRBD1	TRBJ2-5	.	CASRQGGMETQYF	TGTGCCAGCAGACAGGGGGGTATGGAGACCCAGTACTTC
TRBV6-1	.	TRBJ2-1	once	CASRGGTDPYNEQFF	TGTGCCAGCCGGGGGGGGACAGACCCCTACAATGAGCAGTTCTTC
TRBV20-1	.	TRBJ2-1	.	CSARLYNEQFF	TGCAGTGCTAGACTCTACAATGAGCAGTTCTTC
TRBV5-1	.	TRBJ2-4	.	CASSLATERAKNIQYF	TGCGCCAGCAGCTTGGCGACAGAAAGAGCCAAAAACATTCAGTACTTC
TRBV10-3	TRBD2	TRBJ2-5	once	CAISVLAGQLTETQYF	TGTGCCATCAGTGTTCTAGCGGGACAATTGACAGAGACCCAGTACTTC
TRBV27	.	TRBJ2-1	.	CASSLSAGSDEQFF	TGTGCCAGCAGTTTATCCGCAGGGTCGGATGAGCAGTTCTTC
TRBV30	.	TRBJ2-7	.	CAWSVTGEHYEQYF	TGTGCCTGGAGTGTAACGGGAGAACACTACGAGCAGTACTTC
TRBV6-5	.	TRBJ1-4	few	CASRSPGEKLFF	TGTGCCAGCAGATCGCCGGGTGAAAAACTGTTTTTT
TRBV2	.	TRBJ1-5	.	CASIGRGKGQPQHF	TGTGCCAGCATCGGCAGGGGTAAGGGACAGCCCCAGCATTTT
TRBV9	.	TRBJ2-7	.	CASSVVGATPFYEQYF	TGTGCCAGCAGCGTAGTTGGAGCGACGCCTTTCTACGAGCAGTACTTC
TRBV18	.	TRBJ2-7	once	CASSPTQGRYEQYF	TGTGCCAGCTCACCAACACAGGGTCGGTACGAGCAGTACTTC
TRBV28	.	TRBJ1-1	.	CACGKGGRTEAFF	TGTGCCTGCGGGAAGGGCGGTCGTACTGAAGCTTTCTTT
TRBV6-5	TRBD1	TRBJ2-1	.	CASSNPGQEEWFF	TGTGCCAGCAGTAACCCGGGACAGGAAGAGTGGTTCTTC
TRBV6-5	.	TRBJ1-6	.	CASSYQPGNSPLHF	TGTGCCAGCAGTTATCAGCCCGGGAATTCACCCCTCCACTTT
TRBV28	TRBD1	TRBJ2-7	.	CASTPGQGNYEQYF	TGTGCCAGCACCCCGGGACAGGGGAACTACGAGCAGTACTTC
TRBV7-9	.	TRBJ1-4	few	CASSLNAGKLFF	TGTGCCAGCAGCTTAAACGCGGGAAAACTGTTTTTT
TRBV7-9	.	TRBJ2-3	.	CASSLRGGASDTQYF	TGTGCCAGCAGCTTAAGAGGGGGGGCGTCGGATACGCAGTATTTT
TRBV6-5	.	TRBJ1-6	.	CASSSTSQSPLHF	TGTGCCAGCAGTTCTACTAGCCAATCACCCCTCCACTTT
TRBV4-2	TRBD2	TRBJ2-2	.	CASRQLGGAGELFF	TGTGCCAGCAGACAACTGGGGGGGGCCGGGGAGCTGTTTTTT
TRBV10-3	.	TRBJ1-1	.	CAVRTEMNTEAFF	TGTGCCGTAAGGACAGAAATGAACACTGAAGCTTTCTTT
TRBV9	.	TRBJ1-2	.	CASSVAGQTYYGYTF	TGTGCCAGCAGCGTAGCTGGACAGACCTACTATGGCTACACCTTC
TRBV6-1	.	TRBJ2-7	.	CASSDPGRRGEQYF	TGTGCCAGCAGTGATCCGGGACGGCGGGGCGAGCAGTACTTC
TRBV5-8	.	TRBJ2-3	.	CASSATQGRTQYF	TGTGCCAGCAGCGCGACTCAGGGGCGTACGCAGTATTTT
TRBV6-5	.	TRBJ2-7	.	CASRQAGNYEQYF	TGTGCCAGCAGACAGGCAGGGAACTACGAGCAGTACTTC
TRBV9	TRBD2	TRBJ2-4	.	CASSEDSGGLIQYF	TGTGCCAGCAGCGAGGATAGCGGGGGGCTCATTCAGTACTTC
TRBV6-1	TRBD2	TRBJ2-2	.	CASSESGGPTGELFF	TGTGCCAGCAGTGAATCGGGGGGGCCCACCGGGGAGCTGTTTTTT
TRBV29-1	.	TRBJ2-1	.	CSVLVGEQFF	TGCAGCGTTTTAGTCGGTGAGCAGTTCTTC
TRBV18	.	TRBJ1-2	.	CASSPPSFYYGYTF	TGTGCCAGCTCACCACCGTCGTTCTACTATGGCTACACCTTC
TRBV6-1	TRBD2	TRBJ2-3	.	CASRVAGGPDTQYF	TGTGCCAGCAGGGTAGCGGGGGGGCCAGATACGCAGTATTTT
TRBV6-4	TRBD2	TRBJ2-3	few	CASSPSGSTDTQYF	TGTGCCAGCAGCCCTAGCGGAAGCACAGATACGCAGTATTTT
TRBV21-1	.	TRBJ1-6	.	CASGPGQLNSPLHF	TGTGCCAGCGGGCCGGGACAGCTGAATTCACCCCTCCACTTT
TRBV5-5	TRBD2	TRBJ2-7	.	CASSLVTSGYYEQYF	TGTGCCAGCAGCTTGGTCACTAGCGGCTACTACGAGCAGTACTTC
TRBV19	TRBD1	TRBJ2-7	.	CASSIGGQGVGEQYF	TGTGCCAGTAGTATAGGGGGACAGGGCGTAGGCGAGCAGTACTTC
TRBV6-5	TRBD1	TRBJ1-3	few	CASSAGTAGNTIYF	TGTGCCAGCAGTGCAGGGACAGCTGGAAACACCATATATTTT
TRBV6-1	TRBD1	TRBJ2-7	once	CASRTGTGGYEQYF	TGTGCCAGCAGGACCGGGACAGGGGGCTACGAGCAGTACTTC
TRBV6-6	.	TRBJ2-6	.	CASSLLVQTGANVLTF	TGTGCCAGCAGCCTACTCGTTCAAACTGGGGCCAACGTCCTGACTTTC
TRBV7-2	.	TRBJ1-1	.	CASSSPQGLAFF	TGTGCCAGCAGCTCGCCCCAGGGGTTGGCTTTCTTT